Shown below are 8 T cell receptor beta chains from a single sample sequenced in a study of CD8 T cells in ankylosing spondylitis. TCRdb reanalysed the 5' RACE reads using MiXCR and keeps one entry per CDR3 protein. The top ten hold 16% of the sample, which has 150,000 to 250,000 distinct CDR3 sequences, around 13% seen once. Material for sequencing was blood, either unsorted or a sorted T cell fraction (not recorded which). Receptor source: a male donor with ankylosing spondylitis or in good health (not recorded which).

This clonotype was seen repeatedly, ten times or more. The chain links TRBV12-3 or TRBV12-4 to TRBJ2-1; the D gene is possibly TRBD1 (5 bases). The CDR3 runs to 17 residues. V was clipped by 3 bases and J by 2 bases, with 17 bases between them. The CDR3 sequence is CASSFVIGASTYNEQFF. The CDR3 nucleotides are TGTGCCAGCAGTTTTGTAATTGGGGCGTCCACCTACAATGAGCAGTTCTTC.

This clonotype has more than one count but fewer than ten. The junction differs from germline at one of its ends, possibly a read error. In DNA form, the CDR3 reads TGTGCCTGCAGTATCAGACCCTACCCCCGTTCCAGGTCCTACGAGCAGTACTTC. Its translation is CACSIRPYPRSRSYEQYF. V usage is TRBV12-3 or TRBV12-4 and J usage is TRBJ2-7, with D uncertain. The CDR3 is 18 residues long.

The chain combines TRBV9 with TRBJ2-3; 7 bases agree with TRBD2. This CDR3 contains 17 residues. Germline V gives CDR1 SGDLS, CDR2 YYNGEE. V lost 3 bases, J lost 0 bases, and 10 bases stayed unmatched. In nucleotides, the CDR3 is TGTGCCAGCAGCGGAGCCAGTTCTAGCGGAAGCACAGATACGCAGTATTTT. It specifies CASSGASSSGSTDTQYF. Using reference TRBV9 and TRBJ2-3 for the parts outside the CDR3, the full variable domain is DSGVTQTPKHLITATGQRVTLRCSPRSGDLSVYWYQQSLDQGLQFLIQYYNGEERAKGNILERFSAQQFPDLHSELNLSSLELGDSALYFCASSGASSSGSTDTQYFGPGTRLTVL.

This clonotype was seen repeatedly, ten times or more. CDR3 in amino acids: CASHAGDYDTQYF. In DNA form, the CDR3 reads TGCGCCAGCCATGCGGGAGATTATGATACGCAGTATTTT. This chain connects TRBV5-1 to TRBJ2-3, with 7 bases aligning to TRBD2. This CDR3 spans 13 amino acids. The V gene's germline CDR1 is SGHRS and CDR2 YFSETQ. The V and J ends lost 7 bases and 6 bases, in that order; junction bases with no gene match: 8.

This clonotype was seen many times. For the CDR3, the DNA is TGTGCCAGCAGCCCCGGCAGCAGCTATAGCTCCTACGAGCAGTACTTC. Translation gives CASSPGSSYSSYEQYF. J is TRBJ2-7 and V is TRBV7-9; no firm D call. Germline V lookup: CDR1 SEHNR, CDR2 FQNEAQ (reference sequence). The V gene lost 5 bases and the J gene lost 0 bases, with 17 bases spanning the gap. CDR3 length: 16 amino acids.

This clonotype turned up a few times. The chain recombines TRBV6-6 with TRBJ1-1; D is undetermined. The V gene's germline CDR1 is MNHNY and CDR2 SVGAGI (reference sequence). The germline V and J ends were trimmed by 5 bases and 8 bases, with 9 bases remaining between them. The CDR3 has 11 residues. The CDR3 region has the DNA TGTGCCAGCAGTCTAAGCAAGGAAGCTTTCTTT. This encodes CASSLSKEAFF.

The chain employs TRBV7-9 and TRBJ2-5; D perhaps matches TRBD2 (7 bases). The germline V gene encodes CDR1 SEHNR and CDR2 FQNEAQ (reference sequence). This CDR3 is 15 amino acids long. V lost 5 bases and J 5 bases, leaving 18 bases between the germline ends. CDR3 DNA: TGTGCCAGCAGCCCTAGGCTGGGGGGGGCGGAGACCCAGTACTTC. It is translated as CASSPRLGGAETQYF.

This rearrangement joins TRBV6-1 to TRBJ2-7; TRBD2 aligns across 10 bases. The CDR3 is 16 amino acids. From germline, CDR1 is MNHNS and CDR2 SASEGT. Losses at the gene ends were 2 bases for V and 3 bases for J; bases not matched to a gene: 7. CDR3 sequence: CASSENRLAGVYEQYF. The CDR3 nucleotides are TGTGCCAGCAGTGAAAATCGGCTAGCGGGAGTCTACGAGCAGTACTTC.